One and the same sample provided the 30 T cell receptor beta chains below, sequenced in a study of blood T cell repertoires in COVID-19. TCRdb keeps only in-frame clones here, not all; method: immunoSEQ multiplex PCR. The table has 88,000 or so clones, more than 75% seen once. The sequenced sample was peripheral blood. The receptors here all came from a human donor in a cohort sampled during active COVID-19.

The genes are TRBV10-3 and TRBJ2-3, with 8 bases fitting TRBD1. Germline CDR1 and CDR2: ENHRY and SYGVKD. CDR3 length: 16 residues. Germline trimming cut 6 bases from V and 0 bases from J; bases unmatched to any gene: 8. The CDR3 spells CAISTLDRESTDTQYF. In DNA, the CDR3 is TGTGCCATCAGCACGTTGGACAGGGAGAGCACAGATACGCAGTATTTT.

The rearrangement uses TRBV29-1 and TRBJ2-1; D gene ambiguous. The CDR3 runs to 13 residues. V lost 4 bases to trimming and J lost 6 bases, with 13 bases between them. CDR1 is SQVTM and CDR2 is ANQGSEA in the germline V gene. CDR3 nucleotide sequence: TGCAGCGTTGGAAGCCTAGTCGGCAATGAGCAGTTCTTC. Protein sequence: CSVGSLVGNEQFF.

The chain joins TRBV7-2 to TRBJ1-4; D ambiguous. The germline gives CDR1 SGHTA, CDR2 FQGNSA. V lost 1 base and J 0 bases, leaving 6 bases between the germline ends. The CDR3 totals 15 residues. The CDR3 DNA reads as TGTGCCAGCAGCTTAGATCCAGCAACTAATGAAAAACTGTTTTTT. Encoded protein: CASSLDPATNEKLFF.

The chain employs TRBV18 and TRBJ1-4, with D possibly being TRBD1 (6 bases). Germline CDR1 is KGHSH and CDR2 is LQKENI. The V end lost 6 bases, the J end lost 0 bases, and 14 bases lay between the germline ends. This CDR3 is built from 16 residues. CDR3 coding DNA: TGTGCCAGCTCCCCGGACAGCCCTGCAACTAATGAAAAACTGTTTTTT. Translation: CASSPDSPATNEKLFF.

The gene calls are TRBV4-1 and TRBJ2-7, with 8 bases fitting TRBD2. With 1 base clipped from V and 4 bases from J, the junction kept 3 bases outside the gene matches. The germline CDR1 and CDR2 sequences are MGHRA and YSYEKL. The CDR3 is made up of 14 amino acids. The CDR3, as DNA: TGCGCCAGCAGCCAAGTTCAGCGGGAGTACGAGCAGTACTTC. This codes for CASSQVQREYEQYF.

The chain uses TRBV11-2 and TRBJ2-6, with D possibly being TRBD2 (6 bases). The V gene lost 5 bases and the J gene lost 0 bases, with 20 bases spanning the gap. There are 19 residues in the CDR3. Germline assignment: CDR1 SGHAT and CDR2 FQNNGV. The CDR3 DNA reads TGTGCCAGCAGCGGACTACGTGGGGGAAGTAGCTCTGGGGCCAACGTCCTGACTTTC. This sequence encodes CASSGLRGGSSSGANVLTF.

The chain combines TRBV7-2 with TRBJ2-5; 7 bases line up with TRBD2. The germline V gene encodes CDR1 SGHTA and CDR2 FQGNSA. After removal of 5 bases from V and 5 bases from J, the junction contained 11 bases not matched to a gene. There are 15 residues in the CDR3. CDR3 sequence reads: CASSLAGVPGETQYF. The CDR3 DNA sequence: TGTGCCAGCAGCCTCGCGGGGGTACCCGGGGAGACCCAGTACTTC.

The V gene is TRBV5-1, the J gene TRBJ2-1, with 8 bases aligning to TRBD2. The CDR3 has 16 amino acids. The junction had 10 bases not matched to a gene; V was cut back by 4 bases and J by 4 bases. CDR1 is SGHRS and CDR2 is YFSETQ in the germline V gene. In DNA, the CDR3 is TGCGCCAGCAGCGCCGATAGCGGGGCAGGTTACAATGAGCAGTTCTTC. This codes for CASSADSGAGYNEQFF.

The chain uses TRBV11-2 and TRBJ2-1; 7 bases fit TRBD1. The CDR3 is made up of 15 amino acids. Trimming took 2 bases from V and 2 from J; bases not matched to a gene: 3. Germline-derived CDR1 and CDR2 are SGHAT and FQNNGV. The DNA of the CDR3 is TGTGCCAGCAGCTTACTAGGGGGCCCCTACAATGAGCAGTTCTTC. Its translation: CASSLLGGPYNEQFF.

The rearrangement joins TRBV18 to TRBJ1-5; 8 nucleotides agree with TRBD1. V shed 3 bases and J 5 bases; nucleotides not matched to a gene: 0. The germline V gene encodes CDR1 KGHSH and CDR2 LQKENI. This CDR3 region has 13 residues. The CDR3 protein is CASSPTGDQPQHF. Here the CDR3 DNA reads TGTGCCAGCTCACCGACAGGGGATCAGCCCCAGCATTTT. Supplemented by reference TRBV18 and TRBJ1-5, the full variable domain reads NAGVMQNPRHLVRRRGQEARLRCSPMKGHSHVYWYRQLPEEGLKFMVYLQKENIIDESGMPKERFSAEFPKEGPSILRIQQVVRGDSAAYFCASSPTGDQPQHFGDGTRLSIL.

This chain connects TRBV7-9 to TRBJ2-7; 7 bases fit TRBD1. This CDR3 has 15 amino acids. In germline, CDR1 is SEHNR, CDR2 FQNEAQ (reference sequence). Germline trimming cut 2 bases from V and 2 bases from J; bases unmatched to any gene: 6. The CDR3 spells CASSLLQGNTYEQYF. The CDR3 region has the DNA TGTGCCAGCAGCTTACTACAGGGGAACACCTACGAGCAGTACTTC.

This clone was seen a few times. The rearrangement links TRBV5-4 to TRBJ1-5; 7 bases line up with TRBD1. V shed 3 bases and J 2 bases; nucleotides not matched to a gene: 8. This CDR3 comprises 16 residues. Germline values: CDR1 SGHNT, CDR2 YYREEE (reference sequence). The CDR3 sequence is CASSYRGQGGNQPQHF. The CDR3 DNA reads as TGTGCCAGCAGCTACAGGGGACAAGGTGGCAATCAGCCCCAGCATTTT.

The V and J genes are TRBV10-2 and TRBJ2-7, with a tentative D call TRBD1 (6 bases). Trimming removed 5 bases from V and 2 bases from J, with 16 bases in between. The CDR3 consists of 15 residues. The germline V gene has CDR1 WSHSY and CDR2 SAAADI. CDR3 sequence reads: CASSKPGQPTYEQYF. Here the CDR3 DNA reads TGCGCCAGCAGTAAACCGGGACAACCGACCTACGAGCAGTACTTC.

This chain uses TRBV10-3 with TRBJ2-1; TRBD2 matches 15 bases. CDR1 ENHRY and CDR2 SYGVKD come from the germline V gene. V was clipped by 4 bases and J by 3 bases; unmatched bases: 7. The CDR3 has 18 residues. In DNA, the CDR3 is TGTGCCATCAGTGGTTGGACTAGCGGGAGGGCAAGCTACAATGAGCAGTTCTTC. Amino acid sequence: CAISGWTSGRASYNEQFF.

This CDR3 reads CASSSSVAGVYF. CDR3 nucleotide sequence: TGTGCCAGCAGTTCTTCTGTAGCGGGTGTCTACTTC. This chain uses TRBV28 with TRBJ2-7, with 7 bases lining up with TRBD2. V was clipped by 4 bases and J by 13 bases; unmatched bases: 10. Germline CDR1 MDHEN, CDR2 SYDVKM. This CDR3 comprises 12 residues.

This CDR3 reads CASSLAGTSGETQYF. In DNA form, the CDR3 reads TGTGCCAGCAGCTTGGCTGGGACTAGTGGGGAGACCCAGTACTTC. The genes are TRBV5-7 and TRBJ2-5; 8 positions agree with TRBD2. TRBV5-7 is classed as an ORF, of uncertain function. V shed 0 bases, J shed 5 bases, and the junction held 6 bases outside the gene matches. This CDR3 region has 15 residues.

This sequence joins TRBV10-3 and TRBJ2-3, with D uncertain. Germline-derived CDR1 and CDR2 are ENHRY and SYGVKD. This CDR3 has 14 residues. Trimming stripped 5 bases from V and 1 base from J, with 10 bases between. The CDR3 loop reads CAISPEGGTDTQYF. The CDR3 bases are TGTGCCATCAGTCCTGAAGGAGGCACAGATACGCAGTATTTT.

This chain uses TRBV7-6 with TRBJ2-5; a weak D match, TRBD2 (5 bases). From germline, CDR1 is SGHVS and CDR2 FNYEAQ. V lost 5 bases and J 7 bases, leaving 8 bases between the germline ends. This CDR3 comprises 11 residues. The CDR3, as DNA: TGTGCCAGCAGCAACCGGGGGACCCAGTACTTC. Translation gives CASSNRGTQYF.

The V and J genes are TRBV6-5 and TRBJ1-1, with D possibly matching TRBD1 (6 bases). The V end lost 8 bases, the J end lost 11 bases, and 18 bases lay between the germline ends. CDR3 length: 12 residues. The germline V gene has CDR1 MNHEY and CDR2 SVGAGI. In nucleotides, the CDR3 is TGTGCCAGCGCAGAAGGGGGAGCTCGTGCTTTCTTT. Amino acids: CASAEGGARAFF.

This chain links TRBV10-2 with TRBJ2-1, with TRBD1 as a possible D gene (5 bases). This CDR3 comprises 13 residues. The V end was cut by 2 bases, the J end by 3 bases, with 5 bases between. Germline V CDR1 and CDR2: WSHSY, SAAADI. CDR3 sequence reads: CASSEDSYNEQFF. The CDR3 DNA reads TGCGCCAGCAGTGAGGACAGCTACAATGAGCAGTTCTTC.

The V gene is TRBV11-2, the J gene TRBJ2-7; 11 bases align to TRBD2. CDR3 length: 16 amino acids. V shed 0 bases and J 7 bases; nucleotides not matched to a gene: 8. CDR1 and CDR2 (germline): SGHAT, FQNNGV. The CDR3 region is CASSLDISGRVFEQYF. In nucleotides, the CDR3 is TGTGCCAGCAGCTTAGATATTAGCGGGAGGGTTTTTGAGCAGTACTTC. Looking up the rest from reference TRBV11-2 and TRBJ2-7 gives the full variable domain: EAGVAQSPRYKIIEKRQSVAFWCNPISGHATLYWYQQILGQGPKLLIQFQNNGVVDDSQLPKDRFSAERLKGVDSTLKIQPAKLEDSAVYLCASSLDISGRVFEQYFGPGTRLTVT.

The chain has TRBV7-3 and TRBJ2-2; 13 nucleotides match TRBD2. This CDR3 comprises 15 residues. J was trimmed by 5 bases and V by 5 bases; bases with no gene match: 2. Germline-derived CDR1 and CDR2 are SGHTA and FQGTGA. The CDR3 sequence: CASSQGLAGTGELFF. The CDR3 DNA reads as TGTGCCAGCAGCCAGGGACTAGCGGGAACCGGGGAGCTGTTTTTT.

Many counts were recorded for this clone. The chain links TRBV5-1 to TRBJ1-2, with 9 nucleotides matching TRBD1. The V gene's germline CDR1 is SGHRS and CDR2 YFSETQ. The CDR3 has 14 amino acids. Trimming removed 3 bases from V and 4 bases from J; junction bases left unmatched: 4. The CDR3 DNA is TGCGCCAGCAGCTCGGGACAGGGCCGCTATGGCTACACCTTC. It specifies CASSSGQGRYGYTF.

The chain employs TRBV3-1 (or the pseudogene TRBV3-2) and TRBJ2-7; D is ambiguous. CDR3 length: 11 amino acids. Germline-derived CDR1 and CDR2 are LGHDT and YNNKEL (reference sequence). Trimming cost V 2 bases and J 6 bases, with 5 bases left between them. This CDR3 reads CASSQFREQYF. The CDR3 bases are TGTGCCAGCAGCCAATTTCGCGAGCAGTACTTC.

This chain's CDR3 is CASGIGALSGANVLTF. The CDR3 nucleotides read TGTGCCAGCGGGATTGGGGCCCTCTCTGGGGCCAACGTCCTGACTTTC. The V and J genes are TRBV2 and TRBJ2-6, with D possibly TRBD1 on 5 matching bases. With 8 bases removed from V and 0 bases from J, the gap between germline ends came to 14 bases. Germline loops: CDR1 SNHLY, CDR2 FYNNEI. The CDR3 has 16 amino acids.

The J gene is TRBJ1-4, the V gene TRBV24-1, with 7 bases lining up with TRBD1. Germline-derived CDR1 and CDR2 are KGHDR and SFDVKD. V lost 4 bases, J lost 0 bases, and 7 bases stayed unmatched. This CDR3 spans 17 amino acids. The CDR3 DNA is TGTGCCACCAGTGACAACAGGGGCGACGCAACTAATGAAAAACTGTTTTTT. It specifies CATSDNRGDATNEKLFF.

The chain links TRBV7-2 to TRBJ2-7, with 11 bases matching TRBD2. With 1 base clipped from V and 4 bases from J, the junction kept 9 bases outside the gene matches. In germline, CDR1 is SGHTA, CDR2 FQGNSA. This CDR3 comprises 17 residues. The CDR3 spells CASSLVHTSGSRYEQYF. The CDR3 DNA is TGTGCCAGCAGCTTAGTACACACTAGCGGGAGCCGGTACGAGCAGTACTTC.

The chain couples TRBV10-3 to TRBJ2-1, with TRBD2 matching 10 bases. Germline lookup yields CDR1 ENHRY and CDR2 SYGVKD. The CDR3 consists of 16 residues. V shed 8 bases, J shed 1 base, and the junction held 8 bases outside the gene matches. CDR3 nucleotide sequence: TGTGCCATCTCGGCTAGCGGGAGTGAGTCCTACAATGAGCAGTTCTTC. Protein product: CAISASGSESYNEQFF.

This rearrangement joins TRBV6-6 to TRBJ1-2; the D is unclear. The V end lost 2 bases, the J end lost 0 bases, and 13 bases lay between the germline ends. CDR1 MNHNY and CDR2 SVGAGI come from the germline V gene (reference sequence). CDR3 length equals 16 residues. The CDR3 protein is CASSYGDGGANYGYTF. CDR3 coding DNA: TGTGCCAGCAGTTACGGTGACGGCGGAGCTAACTATGGCTACACCTTC.

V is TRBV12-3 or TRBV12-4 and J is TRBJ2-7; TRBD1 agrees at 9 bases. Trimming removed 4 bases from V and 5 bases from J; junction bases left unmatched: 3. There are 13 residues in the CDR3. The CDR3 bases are TGTGCCAGCAGTTCAGGACAGGGGAACGAGCAGTACTTC. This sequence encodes CASSSGQGNEQYF.